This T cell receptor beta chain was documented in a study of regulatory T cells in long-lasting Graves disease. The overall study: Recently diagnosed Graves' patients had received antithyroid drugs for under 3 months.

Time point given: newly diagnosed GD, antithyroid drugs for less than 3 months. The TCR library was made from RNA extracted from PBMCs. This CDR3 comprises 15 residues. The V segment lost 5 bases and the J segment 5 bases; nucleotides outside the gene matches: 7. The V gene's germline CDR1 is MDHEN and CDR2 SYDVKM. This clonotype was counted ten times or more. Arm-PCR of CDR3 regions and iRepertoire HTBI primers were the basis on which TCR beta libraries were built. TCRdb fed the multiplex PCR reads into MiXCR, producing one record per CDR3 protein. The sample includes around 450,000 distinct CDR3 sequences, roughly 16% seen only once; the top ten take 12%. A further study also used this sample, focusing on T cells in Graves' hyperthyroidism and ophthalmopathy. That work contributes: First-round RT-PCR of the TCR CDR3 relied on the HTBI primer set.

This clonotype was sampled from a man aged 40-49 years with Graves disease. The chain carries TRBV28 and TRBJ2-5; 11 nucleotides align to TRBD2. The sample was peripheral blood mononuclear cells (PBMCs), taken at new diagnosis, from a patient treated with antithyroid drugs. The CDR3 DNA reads TGTGCCAGCAGTCAGATTACTAGCGGGAGTGAGACCCAGTACTTC. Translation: CASSQITSGSETQYF.